The rows below give T cell receptor beta chains drawn from one sample of a study of cytomegalovirus exposure and HLA in healthy donors. Generated by immunoSEQ multiplex PCR, the TCRdb table keeps only in-frame clones and is missing some. The sample yields about 130,000 clones, about 74% seen once. Input material: PBMCs. The receptors shown here come from a woman between 45 and 60 years old in good health and CMV-seropositive. CDR3s leave out the opening cysteine and the closing phenylalanine or tryptophan. The order of the fields is V gene, J gene, clone size, CDR3 protein. Some rows have no size entry. The others give once, few or many, or a class for an expanded clone.

V gene: TRBV2; J gene: TRBJ1-5; clone size: few; CDR3 protein: ASKWGTGEKPQH
V gene: TRBV18; J gene: TRBJ2-5; clone size: once; CDR3 protein: ASSPPSGLVTQY
V gene: TRBV19; J gene: TRBJ1-4; clone size: .; CDR3 protein: ASRNTDSGTEKLF
V gene: TRBV5-1; J gene: TRBJ1-6; clone size: .; CDR3 protein: ASTKTGPSSYNSPLH
V gene: TRBV7-9; J gene: TRBJ1-4; clone size: .; CDR3 protein: ASSRTGQFEKLF
V gene: TRBV7-8; J gene: TRBJ1-4; clone size: .; CDR3 protein: ASSSTEKLF
V gene: TRBV2; J gene: TRBJ2-5; clone size: .; CDR3 protein: ASSFRWETQY
V gene: TRBV14; J gene: TRBJ2-4; clone size: .; CDR3 protein: ASSQGKDRRRRGENIQY
V gene: TRBV6-6; J gene: TRBJ1-2; clone size: .; CDR3 protein: ASSYTGQAYGYT
V gene: TRBV2; J gene: TRBJ1-4; clone size: .; CDR3 protein: ASRPPGEKLF
V gene: TRBV2; J gene: TRBJ1-2; clone size: .; CDR3 protein: ASLAGPYGYT
V gene: TRBV5-1; J gene: TRBJ2-1; clone size: .; CDR3 protein: ASSHRRTSGGYNEQF
V gene: TRBV10-3; J gene: TRBJ1-5; clone size: .; CDR3 protein: AISEIAFNQPQH
V gene: TRBV5-1; J gene: TRBJ2-3; clone size: .; CDR3 protein: ASSSSGTTDTQY
V gene: TRBV6-4; J gene: TRBJ2-1; clone size: .; CDR3 protein: ASSPTGGGEQF
V gene: TRBV27; J gene: TRBJ2-3; clone size: .; CDR3 protein: ASSLTSRGTDTQY
V gene: TRBV7-2; J gene: TRBJ1-2; clone size: .; CDR3 protein: ASSLSQGVDGYT
V gene: TRBV19; J gene: TRBJ2-7; clone size: .; CDR3 protein: ASSVLAGGEYEQY
V gene: TRBV7-2; J gene: TRBJ1-6; clone size: .; CDR3 protein: ASSFTGGNSPLH
V gene: TRBV4-2; J gene: TRBJ2-2; clone size: .; CDR3 protein: ACSRTRGTNTGELF
V gene: TRBV6-6; J gene: TRBJ2-1; clone size: once; CDR3 protein: TSNRRDSSYNEQF
V gene: TRBV9; J gene: TRBJ2-5; clone size: .; CDR3 protein: ASSVDRRGETQY
V gene: TRBV4-3; J gene: TRBJ2-5; clone size: .; CDR3 protein: ASSQDVQGSGETQY
V gene: TRBV6-5; J gene: TRBJ2-7; clone size: .; CDR3 protein: ASSPRDRAHEQY
V gene: TRBV5-8; J gene: TRBJ2-1; clone size: .; CDR3 protein: ASSWRLANNEQF
V gene: TRBV19; J gene: TRBJ1-5; clone size: .; CDR3 protein: ASSVTGQHQPQH
V gene: TRBV19; J gene: TRBJ2-7; clone size: few; CDR3 protein: ASGGGSEQY
V gene: TRBV11-2; J gene: TRBJ2-3; clone size: .; CDR3 protein: ASSLTDYPDTQY
V gene: TRBV5-1; J gene: TRBJ2-3; clone size: .; CDR3 protein: ASSSQASGEADTQY
V gene: TRBV9; J gene: TRBJ2-2; clone size: few; CDR3 protein: AGDQAGTGELF
V gene: TRBV15; J gene: TRBJ1-1; clone size: .; CDR3 protein: ATSPQVGAEAF
V gene: TRBV18; J gene: TRBJ2-3; clone size: .; CDR3 protein: ASSNRGLRTDTQY
V gene: TRBV6-5; J gene: TRBJ1-4; clone size: .; CDR3 protein: ASSYSKQSNEKLF
V gene: TRBV5-1; J gene: TRBJ1-6; clone size: few; CDR3 protein: ASGGQPYNSPLH
V gene: TRBV19; J gene: TRBJ2-1; clone size: once; CDR3 protein: ASRDPGLIDAYEQF
V gene: TRBV19; J gene: TRBJ2-5; clone size: many; CDR3 protein: ASRAGEETQY
V gene: TRBV18; J gene: TRBJ2-2; clone size: once; CDR3 protein: ASSPPSVTGELF
V gene: TRBV6-1; J gene: TRBJ1-2; clone size: .; CDR3 protein: ASEDHRRGGYT